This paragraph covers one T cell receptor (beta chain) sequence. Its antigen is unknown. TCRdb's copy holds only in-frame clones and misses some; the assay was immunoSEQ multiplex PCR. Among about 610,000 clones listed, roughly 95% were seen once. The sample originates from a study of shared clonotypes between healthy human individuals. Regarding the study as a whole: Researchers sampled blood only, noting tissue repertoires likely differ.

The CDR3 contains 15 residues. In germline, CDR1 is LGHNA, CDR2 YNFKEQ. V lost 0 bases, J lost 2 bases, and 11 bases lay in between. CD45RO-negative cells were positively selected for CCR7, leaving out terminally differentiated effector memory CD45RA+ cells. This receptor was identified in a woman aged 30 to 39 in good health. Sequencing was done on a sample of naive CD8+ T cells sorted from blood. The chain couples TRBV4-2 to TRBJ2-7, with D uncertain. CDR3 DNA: TGTGCCAGCAGCCAAGAGGGCACATCCACCTACGAGCAGTACTTC. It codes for CASSQEGTSTYEQYF.